One sample yielded the 32 T cell receptor beta chains listed below, sequenced in a study of blood T cell repertoires in COVID-19. Sequenced by immunoSEQ multiplex PCR; TCRdb stores in-frame clones only, minus some. Altogether 470,000 or so clones are present, roughly 90% being singletons, with the ten largest covering approximately 4.5%. Sequenced material: peripheral blood. The receptors shown here come from a woman aged 25 to 39 with acute or convalescent COVID-19.

This clone showed up just once. The V gene is TRBV6-6, the J gene TRBJ2-2; a weak D match, TRBD1 (6 bases). The CDR3 totals 16 residues. V gave up 8 bases and J gave up 4 bases, with 20 bases separating them. Germline V CDR1 and CDR2: MNHNY, SVGAGI (reference sequence). CDR3 protein: CASGGGRVSITGELFF. Written as DNA, the CDR3 is TGTGCCAGCGGTGGGGGCAGGGTATCCATCACCGGGGAGCTGTTTTTT.

This chain connects TRBV4-1 to TRBJ1-4; TRBD1 matches 9 bases. Per the germline V gene, CDR1 is MGHRA and CDR2 is YSYEKL. The CDR3 covers 18 residues. J gave up 8 bases and V 3 bases, and 16 bases lay outside the gene matches. For the CDR3, the DNA is TGCGCCAGCAGCCAGGCCGGGACAGGGTATCCCGGAGGGGAAAAACTGTTTTTT. Protein product: CASSQAGTGYPGGEKLFF.

This clone was detected once. The rearrangement joins TRBV7-2 to TRBJ1-2; the D is unclear. V was shortened by 6 bases and J by 0 bases, with 11 bases between the two germline ends. CDR3 size: 14 residues. CDR1 and CDR2 (germline): SGHTA, FQGNSA. This CDR3 reads CASRRVLANYGYTF. In DNA form, the CDR3 reads TGTGCCAGCAGGAGGGTGCTAGCTAACTATGGCTACACCTTC. The variable domain in full, with the rest retrieved from reference TRBV7-2 and TRBJ1-2, is GAGVSQSPSNKVTEKGKDVELRCDPISGHTALYWYRQSLGQGLEFLIYFQGNSAPDKSGLPSDRFSAERTGGSVSTLTIQRTQQEDSAVYLCASRRVLANYGYTFGSGTRLTVV.

This clone was observed a single time. This chain uses TRBV5-1 with TRBJ2-5; 10 bases line up with TRBD2. Trimming at V came to 0 bases and at J to 5 bases, leaving 4 bases not matched to a gene. Germline V gene lookup returns CDR1 SGHRS and CDR2 YFSETQ. The CDR3 consists of 15 residues. The CDR3 sequence is CASSLEGLARETQYF. Here the CDR3 DNA reads TGCGCCAGCAGCTTGGAGGGACTAGCGAGGGAGACCCAGTACTTC. Combining the CDR3 with reference TRBV5-1 and TRBJ2-5 gives the whole variable domain KAGVTQTPRYLIKTRGQQVTLSCSPISGHRSVSWYQQTPGQGLQFLFEYFSETQRNKGNFPGRFSGRQFSNSRSEMNVSTLELGDSALYLCASSLEGLARETQYFGPGTRLLVL.

The rearrangement links TRBV27 to TRBJ2-5; 7 bases fit TRBD2. The germline V gene has CDR1 MNHEY and CDR2 SMNVEV (reference sequence). Trimming cost V 6 bases and J 0 bases; bases outside gene matches: 7. The CDR3 is made up of 15 amino acids. The CDR3 nucleotides are TGTGCCAGCAGACTCGGCGGGGGAAACCAAGAGACCCAGTACTTC. Translated, it gives CASRLGGGNQETQYF.

The chain uses TRBV5-6 and TRBJ1-3, with D perhaps matching TRBD1 (5 bases). The CDR3 is made up of 15 amino acids. The ends were cut back, 4 bases at V and 1 base at J, with 12 bases in the middle. The germline V gene has CDR1 SGHDT and CDR2 YYEEEE. The CDR3 protein is CASSDIQGSGNTIYF. In nucleotides, the CDR3 is TGTGCCAGCAGCGACATTCAGGGATCTGGAAACACCATATATTTT.

V is TRBV28 and J is TRBJ1-4; D ambiguous. Trimming removed 6 bases from V and 0 bases from J, with 8 bases in between. This CDR3 is 14 amino acids long. The germline V gene has CDR1 MDHEN and CDR2 SYDVKM. CDR3 nucleotide sequence: TGTGCCAGCAGCATACAGCCAACTAATGAAAAACTGTTTTTT. Its protein is CASSIQPTNEKLFF. The full variable domain, its missing parts supplied by reference TRBV28 and TRBJ1-4, is DVKVTQSSRYLVKRTGEKVFLECVQDMDHENMFWYRQDPGLGLRLIYFSYDVKMKEKGDIPEGYSVSREKKERFSLILESASTNQTSMYLCASSIQPTNEKLFFGSGTQLSVL.

This chain joins TRBV18 and TRBJ1-6; possibly TRBD1 for D (5 bases). V was pared by 5 bases and J by 7 bases, with 15 bases between. CDR1 and CDR2 from the germline V gene are KGHSH and LQKENI. The CDR3 sequence is 15 residues long. CDR3 loop: CASSERTLINSPLHF. Written as DNA, the CDR3 is TGTGCCAGCTCAGAAAGGACACTGATAAATTCACCCCTCCACTTT.

The chain combines TRBV28 with TRBJ2-7; no definite D call. Germline V gene sequence: CDR1 MDHEN, CDR2 SYDVKM. The CDR3 sequence is 15 residues long. The V end lost 3 bases, the J end lost 3 bases, and 15 bases lay between the germline ends. CDR3 bases: TGTGCCAGCAGTTTCTTCCTGGGCCTACACTACGAGCAGTACTTC. Encoded protein: CASSFFLGLHYEQYF. The complete variable domain, with remaining parts taken from reference TRBV28 and TRBJ2-7, reads DVKVTQSSRYLVKRTGEKVFLECVQDMDHENMFWYRQDPGLGLRLIYFSYDVKMKEKGDIPEGYSVSREKKERFSLILESASTNQTSMYLCASSFFLGLHYEQYFGPGTRLTVT.

This chain joins TRBV7-3 and TRBJ1-1, with 7 bases matching TRBD1. CDR1 SGHTA and CDR2 FQGTGA come from the germline V gene. The J segment lost 11 bases and the V segment lost 4 bases, leaving 10 bases of the junction unmatched. This CDR3 spans 13 amino acids. The CDR3 coding sequence is TGTGCCAGCAGCTCCGTGAGAGGGGGCTCTGCTTTCTTT. Translation: CASSSVRGGSAFF.

This clone was seen a single time. The chain links TRBV4-2 to TRBJ2-7, with TRBD1 matching 7 bases. The germline V gene encodes CDR1 LGHNA and CDR2 YNFKEQ. The CDR3 totals 15 residues. Losses at the gene ends were 5 bases for V and 5 bases for J; bases not matched to a gene: 12. This CDR3 reads CASSTGQALRDEQYF. The CDR3 coding sequence is TGTGCCAGCAGCACTGGACAGGCCTTAAGGGACGAGCAGTACTTC.

This chain connects TRBV27 to TRBJ2-7; TRBD1 matches 7 bases. J lost 6 bases, V lost 5 bases, and 13 bases had no gene match. The CDR3 length is 15 residues. Germline V gene data show CDR1 as MNHEY and CDR2 as SMNVEV (reference sequence). Here the CDR3 DNA reads TGTGCCAGCAGTCCGCCGGGACAGCAACTGGTCGAGCAGTACTTC. It is translated as CASSPPGQQLVEQYF.

The rearrangement uses TRBV28 and TRBJ2-5; D might be TRBD2 (5 bases). This CDR3 has 14 residues. Germline V gene data show CDR1 as MDHEN and CDR2 as SYDVKM. V was shortened by 6 bases and J by 4 bases, with 15 bases between the two germline ends. The CDR3 here is CASRSPGGRETQYF. CDR3 in DNA: TGTGCCAGCAGATCCCCCGGAGGCAGAGAGACCCAGTACTTC.

This clone has only one observation. At one boundary the junction diverges from the germline segment, which might be a read error. This chain connects TRBV14 to TRBJ1-1, with 7 positions matching TRBD1. The length of the CDR3 is 12 residues. Germline loops: CDR1 SGHDN, CDR2 FVKESK. This CDR3 reads CASGHGTAEAFF. The CDR3 nucleotides are TGTGCCAGCGGCCACGGGACAGCCGAAGCTTTCTTT.

The J gene is TRBJ2-3, the V gene TRBV12-5; 7 bases agree with TRBD2. The V gene end was trimmed by 3 bases and the J gene end by 4 bases; junction bases not matched to a gene: 19. The CDR3 contains 19 residues. Germline V gene sequence: CDR1 LGHNT, CDR2 FRNRAP. This CDR3 reads CASGFGFGGNPYPSDTQYF. CDR3 coding DNA: TGTGCTAGTGGTTTTGGGTTCGGGGGGAACCCCTATCCTTCAGATACGCAGTATTTT.

This clone appeared a few times. The chain links TRBV6-1 to TRBJ1-1; TRBD1 is a possible D gene (6 bases). The V gene lost 9 bases and the J gene lost 0 bases, with 11 bases spanning the gap. CDR1 is MNHNS, CDR2 SASEGT, per germline. The CDR3 consists of 13 residues. The CDR3 bases are TGTGCCAGTTTGACAGGAGTGAACACTGAAGCTTTCTTT. This sequence encodes CASLTGVNTEAFF.

This clone has a single count. V is TRBV2 and J is TRBJ2-1; tentative D call: TRBD2 (5 bases). This CDR3 contains 14 residues. The germline V gene encodes CDR1 SNHLY and CDR2 FYNNEI. V dropped 9 bases and J dropped 0 bases, with 12 bases sitting between them. Here the CDR3 DNA reads TGTGCCAGTGCGCTAGCCGGCTCCTACAATGAGCAGTTCTTC. Translation: CASALAGSYNEQFF.

This clone was observed a single time. This chain links TRBV19 with TRBJ2-3, with TRBD1 as a possible D gene (7 bases). Germline values: CDR1 LNHDA, CDR2 SQIVND (reference sequence). CDR3 length: 16 amino acids. The germline V and J ends were trimmed by 3 bases and 1 base, with 14 bases remaining between them. In nucleotides, the CDR3 is TGTGCCAGTAGTATCCTCCGCAGGGGGGGCACAGATACGCAGTATTTT. It specifies CASSILRRGGTDTQYF. The variable domain in full, with the rest retrieved from reference TRBV19 and TRBJ2-3, is DGGITQSPKYLFRKEGQNVTLSCEQNLNHDAMYWYRQDPGQGLRLIYYSQIVNDFQKGDIAEGYSVSREKKESFPLTVTSAQKNPTAFYLCASSILRRGGTDTQYFGPGTRLTVL.

The gene calls are TRBV9 and TRBJ2-3, with a tentative D call TRBD2 (6 bases). Trimming pared 4 bases from V and 6 bases from J, leaving 18 bases between. The CDR3 is 15 amino acids. Germline CDR1 SGDLS, CDR2 YYNGEE. The CDR3 loop is CASSSLGGISDTQYF. CDR3 bases: TGTGCCAGCAGCTCCCTCGGGGGTATTTCGGATACGCAGTATTTT.

The chain recombines TRBV4-1 with TRBJ2-1, with D unclear. V lost 0 bases, J lost 0 bases, and 9 bases lay in between. Germline assignment: CDR1 MGHRA and CDR2 YSYEKL. CDR3 length: 16 residues. CDR3 bases: TGCGCCAGCAGCCAAGAGTCGGGTAGCTCCTACAATGAGCAGTTCTTC. It yields the protein CASSQESGSSYNEQFF.

This chain uses TRBV5-1 with TRBJ2-7; 7 positions agree with TRBD2. The end of the DNA is better explained by TRBJ2-5, so the J call may be wrong. This CDR3 is 13 amino acids long. Germline V gene lookup returns CDR1 SGHRS and CDR2 YFSETQ. CDR3: CASSLGGGETQYF. The CDR3 region has the DNA TGCGCCAGCAGCTTGGGCGGGGGAGAGACCCAGTACTTC.

The chain employs TRBV2 and TRBJ1-5; no definite D call. Germline V gene data show CDR1 as SNHLY and CDR2 as FYNNEI. V was clipped by 2 bases and J by 2 bases, with 4 bases between them. The CDR3 spans 13 residues. CDR3 sequence (DNA): TGTGCCAGCAGTGAACGGGGCAATCAGCCCCAGCATTTT. This gives the protein CASSERGNQPQHF.

The rearrangement uses TRBV28 and TRBJ2-2, with unresolved D. CDR3 length equals 12 residues. Trimming left V 6 bases short and J 3 bases short, with 5 bases between. Germline CDR1 is MDHEN and CDR2 is SYDVKM. CDR3 loop: CASRADTGELFF. DNA for the CDR3: TGTGCCAGCAGGGCGGACACCGGGGAGCTGTTTTTT.

This chain uses TRBV19 with TRBJ1-6; weak D call: TRBD1 (5 bases). The V end was cut by 1 base, the J end by 8 bases, with 12 bases between. Germline assignment: CDR1 LNHDA and CDR2 SQIVND (reference sequence). The CDR3 is made up of 15 amino acids. The chain's CDR3 is CASSIADSHDSPLHF. Here the CDR3 DNA reads TGTGCCAGTAGTATAGCCGACAGCCATGATTCACCCCTCCACTTT.

The gene calls are TRBV10-1 and TRBJ2-1; 9 bases align to TRBD1. This CDR3 has 13 residues. Trimming cost V 5 bases and J 7 bases; bases outside gene matches: 3. Per the germline V gene, CDR1 is WNHNN and CDR2 is SYGVQD (reference sequence). CDR3 DNA sequence: TGCGCCAGCAGTCCCGGGACAGGGAATGAGCAGTTCTTC. This encodes CASSPGTGNEQFF.

This chain links TRBV28 with TRBJ1-3, with D perhaps TRBD1 (6 bases). The CDR3 totals 12 residues. Trimming pared 6 bases from V and 7 bases from J, leaving 10 bases between. Germline V gene lookup returns CDR1 MDHEN and CDR2 SYDVKM. In DNA form, the CDR3 reads TGTGCCAGCAGCGAAGACAGGAACACCATATATTTT. Translating gives CASSEDRNTIYF.

V usage is TRBV3-1 (or the pseudogene TRBV3-2) and J usage is TRBJ2-1, with 8 bases identical to TRBD2. Trimming cost V 8 bases and J 8 bases; bases outside gene matches: 8. In germline, CDR1 is LGHDT, CDR2 YNNKEL (reference sequence). This CDR3 is 13 amino acids long. The CDR3 DNA reads TGTGCCAGCCGTCACGGGGGGGGCTATGAGCAGTTCTTC. Encoded protein: CASRHGGGYEQFF.

This chain joins TRBV11-2 and TRBJ2-5; 10 bases line up with TRBD1. The CDR3 runs 16 residues. Germline V gives CDR1 SGHAT, CDR2 FQNNGV. Trimming took 3 bases from V and 4 from J; bases not matched to a gene: 8. CDR3 in DNA: TGTGCCAGCAGCTTGGCCCGGACAGGGGGAGGAGAGACCCAGTACTTC. This codes for CASSLARTGGGETQYF.

The chain joins TRBV19 to TRBJ1-2; tentatively, D is TRBD1 (5 bases). The germline CDR1 and CDR2 sequences are LNHDA and SQIVND (reference sequence). The V gene lost 6 bases and the J gene lost 5 bases, with 16 bases spanning the gap. This CDR3 is built from 14 residues. The CDR3 loop reads CASRTSTVRYGYTF. CDR3 DNA sequence: TGTGCCAGTAGGACCTCGACAGTAAGATATGGCTACACCTTC.

V is TRBV28 and J is TRBJ2-7, with D possibly matching TRBD1 (5 bases). CDR1 and CDR2 from the germline V gene are MDHEN and SYDVKM. The CDR3 extends over 13 amino acids. V dropped 2 bases and J dropped 3 bases, with 8 bases sitting between them. CDR3 region: CASSLAGFYEQYF. For the CDR3, the DNA is TGTGCCAGCAGTTTAGCAGGGTTCTACGAGCAGTACTTC.

This sequence joins TRBV15 and TRBJ1-6; D not resolved. Trimming took 6 bases from V and 11 from J, leaving 11 bases between them. The V gene's germline CDR1 is LNHNV and CDR2 YYDKDF (reference sequence). This CDR3 contains 12 residues. This chain's CDR3 is CATRRGEAPLHF. The CDR3 coding sequence is TGTGCCACCAGGCGAGGCGAGGCACCCCTCCACTTT.

Concerning this clone itself: The sample has other DNA sequences that encode this CDR3 too. The V call is TRBV5-1, the J call TRBJ2-7; TRBD2 might be the D (5 bases). The V gene lost 2 bases and the J gene lost 1 base, with 7 bases spanning the gap. Germline CDR1 reads SGHRS; CDR2 reads YFSETQ. There are 13 residues in the CDR3. The CDR3 region has the DNA TGCGCCAGCAGCTTCCGGGATTCCTACGAGCAGTACTTC. It encodes CASSFRDSYEQYF.